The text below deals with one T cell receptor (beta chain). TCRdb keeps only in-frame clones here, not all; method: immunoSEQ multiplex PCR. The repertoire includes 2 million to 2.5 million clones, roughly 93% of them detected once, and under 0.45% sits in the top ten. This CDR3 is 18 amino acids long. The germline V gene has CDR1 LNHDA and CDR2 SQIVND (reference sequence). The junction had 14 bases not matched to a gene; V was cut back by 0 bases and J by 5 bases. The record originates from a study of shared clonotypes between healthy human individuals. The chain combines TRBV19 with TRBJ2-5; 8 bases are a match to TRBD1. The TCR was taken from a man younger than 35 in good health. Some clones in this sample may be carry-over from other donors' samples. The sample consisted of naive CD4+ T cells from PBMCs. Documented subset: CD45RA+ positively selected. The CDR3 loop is CASSIDRSGGGRWETQYF. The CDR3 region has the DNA TGTGCCAGTAGTATAGATCGGTCAGGGGGCGGCCGATGGGAGACCCAGTACTTC.